The rows below give T cell receptor beta chains drawn from one sample of a study of blood T cell repertoires in COVID-19. Method: immunoSEQ multiplex PCR; TCRdb's copy keeps in-frame clones and lacks some. The sample carries roughly 250,000 clones, 88% recorded once. The source material was peripheral blood. The receptors here all came from a woman aged 40 to 50 who had recovered from COVID-19. The CDR3 runs from the conserved cysteine through the conserved F or W. The order of the fields is V gene, J gene, D gene, clone size, CDR3 protein, CDR3 DNA. D genes are given only for firm matches. Clone size is given for some rows only: seen once, a few or many times, or a class if the clone is expanded.

V gene: TRBV4-3; J gene: TRBJ2-7; D gene: NA; clone size: once; CDR3 protein: CASSQDLQQGEQYF; CDR3 DNA: TGCGCCAGCAGCCAAGATCTTCAGCAGGGCGAGCAGTACTTC
V gene: TRBV3-1/TRBV3-2; J gene: TRBJ1-2; D gene: NA; clone size: NA; CDR3 protein: CASSQDLRAAGYGYTF; CDR3 DNA: TGTGCCAGCAGCCAAGACCTTCGGGCGGCGGGGTATGGCTACACCTTC
V gene: TRBV18; J gene: TRBJ2-4; D gene: TRBD1; clone size: NA; CDR3 protein: CASSPMPPTGGSAKNIQYF; CDR3 DNA: TGTGCCAGCTCACCCATGCCCCCTACAGGGGGCTCAGCCAAAAACATTCAGTACTTC
V gene: TRBV14; J gene: TRBJ2-3; D gene: TRBD2; clone size: NA; CDR3 protein: CASSQVSGRSTDTQYF; CDR3 DNA: TGTGCCAGCAGCCAAGTTAGCGGGAGGAGCACAGATACGCAGTATTTT
V gene: TRBV29-1; J gene: TRBJ1-4; D gene: NA; clone size: NA; CDR3 protein: CSVEEPGGTNEKLFF; CDR3 DNA: TGCAGCGTTGAAGAGCCGGGGGGGACTAATGAAAAACTGTTTTTT
V gene: TRBV19; J gene: TRBJ2-1; D gene: TRBD2; clone size: NA; CDR3 protein: CASSIKGGLAANEQFF; CDR3 DNA: TGTGCCAGTAGTATTAAGGGGGGACTAGCGGCCAATGAGCAGTTCTTC
V gene: TRBV3-1/TRBV3-2; J gene: TRBJ2-7; D gene: NA; clone size: NA; CDR3 protein: CASSQDPGVADTYEQYF; CDR3 DNA: TGTGCCAGCAGCCAAGACCCCGGGGTAGCGGACACCTACGAGCAGTACTTC
V gene: TRBV4-3; J gene: TRBJ1-4; D gene: NA; clone size: NA; CDR3 protein: CASSQDGEGNEKLFF; CDR3 DNA: TGCGCCAGCAGCCAAGATGGGGAGGGCAATGAAAAACTGTTTTTT
V gene: TRBV10-3; J gene: TRBJ1-3; D gene: NA; clone size: NA; CDR3 protein: CAISEFGPAGGTSGNTIYF; CDR3 DNA: TGTGCCATCAGTGAGTTCGGGCCCGCTGGAGGCACCTCTGGAAACACCATATATTTT
V gene: TRBV7-9; J gene: TRBJ2-5; D gene: TRBD1; clone size: once; CDR3 protein: CASSPDRGGETQYF; CDR3 DNA: TGTGCCAGCAGCCCGGACAGGGGAGGAGAGACCCAGTACTTC
V gene: TRBV7-9; J gene: TRBJ2-7; D gene: TRBD2; clone size: NA; CDR3 protein: CASSFGLAGPPYEQYF; CDR3 DNA: TGTGCCAGCAGCTTCGGACTAGCGGGGCCCCCCTACGAGCAGTACTTC
V gene: TRBV6-6; J gene: TRBJ2-7; D gene: NA; clone size: NA; CDR3 protein: CASSYFAVSYEQYF; CDR3 DNA: TGTGCCAGCAGTTATTTCGCAGTCTCCTACGAGCAGTACTTC
V gene: TRBV7-2; J gene: TRBJ2-7; D gene: TRBD1; clone size: once; CDR3 protein: CASSARGQGPYEQYF; CDR3 DNA: TGTGCCAGCAGCGCTAGGGGACAGGGGCCCTACGAGCAGTACTTC
V gene: TRBV7-9; J gene: TRBJ1-4; D gene: NA; clone size: NA; CDR3 protein: CASSLAWSPNEKLFF; CDR3 DNA: TGTGCCAGCAGCTTAGCTTGGAGCCCTAATGAAAAACTGTTTTTT
V gene: TRBV2; J gene: TRBJ1-1; D gene: TRBD1; clone size: NA; CDR3 protein: CASQRTGVYTEAFF; CDR3 DNA: TGTGCCAGCCAAAGGACAGGGGTGTACACTGAAGCTTTCTTT
V gene: TRBV25-1; J gene: TRBJ1-3; D gene: NA; clone size: NA; CDR3 protein: CASSPGAGNTIYF; CDR3 DNA: TGTGCCAGCAGCCCGGGGGCTGGAAACACCATATATTTT
V gene: TRBV9; J gene: TRBJ2-5; D gene: TRBD2; clone size: NA; CDR3 protein: CASSGPAAGPGLAQYF; CDR3 DNA: TGTGCCAGCAGCGGCCCGGCAGCGGGACCGGGTTTGGCCCAGTACTTC
V gene: TRBV6-1; J gene: TRBJ2-1; D gene: NA; clone size: NA; CDR3 protein: CASGGVAYNEQFF; CDR3 DNA: TGTGCCAGCGGGGGCGTAGCCTACAATGAGCAGTTCTTC
V gene: TRBV11-3; J gene: TRBJ1-4; D gene: NA; clone size: NA; CDR3 protein: CASSSDEKLFF; CDR3 DNA: TGTGCCAGCAGCTCCGATGAAAAACTGTTTTTT
V gene: TRBV5-4; J gene: TRBJ2-3; D gene: TRBD2; clone size: NA; CDR3 protein: CASSLREGDTQYF; CDR3 DNA: TGTGCCAGCAGCTTAAGGGAGGGAGATACGCAGTATTTT
V gene: TRBV4-3; J gene: TRBJ1-3; D gene: NA; clone size: NA; CDR3 protein: CASSPGGPGNTIYF; CDR3 DNA: TGCGCCAGCAGCCCCGGGGGACCTGGAAACACCATATATTTT
V gene: TRBV11-3; J gene: TRBJ2-2; D gene: NA; clone size: NA; CDR3 protein: CASSRGSGNTGELFF; CDR3 DNA: TGTGCCAGCAGCAGGGGGTCCGGGAACACCGGGGAGCTGTTTTTT
V gene: TRBV23-1; J gene: TRBJ2-7; D gene: TRBD2; clone size: NA; CDR3 protein: CASTGGPYEQYF; CDR3 DNA: TGCGCCAGCACGGGGGGTCCCTACGAGCAGTACTTC
V gene: TRBV4-3; J gene: TRBJ2-2; D gene: TRBD2; clone size: NA; CDR3 protein: CASSPPAGGAGELFF; CDR3 DNA: TGCGCCAGCAGCCCCCCAGCGGGAGGGGCCGGGGAGCTGTTTTTT